These 3 T cell receptor beta chains came from one sample sequenced in a study of control samples from healthy donors and cancer patients. The protocol was immunoSEQ multiplex PCR, while the TCRdb copy is restricted to in-frame clones and leaves out a portion. The table records about 130,000 clones, 92% of them present only once. The sample was PBMCs. All receptors derive from a man at least 80 years old with head and neck cancer.

The chain has TRBV13 and TRBJ1-1; TRBD1 matches at 8 bases. CDR3 length: 14 residues. Trimming cost V 5 bases and J 4 bases; bases outside gene matches: 6. CDR1 and CDR2 (germline): PRHDT, FYEKMQ (reference sequence). CDR3 loop: CASSVTGVGTEAFF. Here the CDR3 DNA reads TGTGCCAGCAGCGTGACAGGGGTAGGCACTGAAGCTTTCTTT.

This clone was picked up one time. V gene TRBV10-3 combines with J gene TRBJ2-3; 11 bases fit TRBD2. This CDR3 has 17 amino acids. Germline CDR1 ENHRY, CDR2 SYGVKD. V was clipped by 3 bases and J by 0 bases; unmatched bases: 5. The CDR3 DNA reads as TGTGCCATCAGTGACCCGACTAGCGGGACTAGCACAGATACGCAGTATTTT. Translated: CAISDPTSGTSTDTQYF.

The genes are TRBV11-2 and TRBJ2-5; D is possibly TRBD1 (5 bases). CDR1 is SGHAT and CDR2 is FQNNGV in the germline V gene. The CDR3 has 15 amino acids. V was shortened by 5 bases and J by 2 bases, with 15 bases between the two germline ends. CDR3 sequence reads: CASSLGHGSQETQYF. The DNA for the CDR3 is TGTGCCAGCAGCCTAGGACACGGATCTCAAGAGACCCAGTACTTC.